This T cell receptor beta chain appears in the sequencing data of a study of T cells in Graves' hyperthyroidism and ophthalmopathy (dated 2019 in TCRdb). About the investigation overall: Peripheral blood samples were taken at initial diagnosis, before any treatment was given. TCR V-J signatures able to tell the groups apart were searched for in a discovery cohort of 90 to 100 patients, of whom about 40 had Graves' ophthalmopathy and 57 had stable Graves' hyperthyroidism. Prospective prediction of ophthalmopathy was tested in an independent validation cohort consisting of 18 to 20 hyperthyroidism patients and some 15 patients who later progressed to ophthalmopathy. For training and testing, the approximately 92 patients in the discovery cohort were randomly divided in a 7:3 ratio. In over five Graves' hyperthyroidism patients, the study also compared T-cell repertoires from thyroid tissue with T-cell repertoires from blood. Once sampling was done, hyperthyroidism patients were given methimazole at a starting dose of 30 mg daily, whereas ophthalmopathy patients were given high-dose intravenous methylprednisolone. According to the paper, TCR Vbeta CDR3 sequencing was carried out on more than 120 peripheral blood samples, which came from under 50 ophthalmopathy, fewer than 80 hyperthyroidism and roughly 17 progressor patients.

Beyond this particular receptor, the publication reports: In validation, progression to ophthalmopathy was predicted by the model with about 70% sensitivity and roughly 72% specificity, a median of about 6.4 months before onset. Most expanded thyroid clonotypes (frequency above 0.001) were also detected in blood, suggesting blood repertoires may reflect thyroid immune responses. A 13 V-J signature model separated ophthalmopathy from stable hyperthyroidism, with roughly 88% sensitivity and approximately 81% specificity in cross-validation and 80%/75% in testing. Sample size was not statistically predetermined, and investigators were not blinded to group allocation.

Stable Graves' hyperthyroidism was defined as no progression to ophthalmopathy during 18 months of follow-up. Hyperthyroidism patients were newly diagnosed, had a disease duration of under 2 months, and were aged 18 to 65 years. Patients with uncontrolled infections, other autoimmune diseases, pregnancy or lactation were excluded. Clinical symptoms, serum thyroxine and TRAb, thyroid ultrasound, and orbital computed tomography formed the basis for the diagnoses. Ficoll-Paque density gradient centrifugation was used to isolate PBMCs from around 10 ml of fresh peripheral blood. Total RNA was extracted with Trizol reagent, and quality was checked on an Agilent 2100 Bioanalyzer. This clonotype was observed many times. Its antigen is currently not known. Base qualities were left out, and no much larger clone turns up one base away. The TCR beta CDR3 regions were amplified from the RNA transcripts. The TCR CDR3 was subjected to a first round of RT-PCR using the HTBI primer set and the Qiagen OneStep RT-PCR kit. Libraries were constructed in a second round of multiplex PCR, after which size selection and purification were performed. The libraries were sequenced on an Illumina HiSeq2000 using paired-end 100 bp reads. In the authors' own workflow: SOAPnuke was used to process the raw data, removing reads that contained adapters or uncalled bases, had a mean Phred below 15, or lacked an exact match to the constant primer or identifier. COPE v1.2.5 was used to merge high-quality paired reads, and clonotypes were defined as unique nucleotide sequences. MiTCR v1.1 was used to align the clonotypes against IMGT TRBV, TRBD and TRBJ reference segments. Analysis was restricted to V-J combinations with a frequency above 0.0001, which covered about 99% of repertoires. A TCS score was defined as the ratio of F50 (clonal expansion) to E x V (chaos), with BLOSUM62-based TCRdist applied between CDR3 peptides within each V-J. Welch's t-statistics and random forest reduced 514 V-J features to fewer than 15, which were used in a naive Bayes classifier (R e1071). Thyroid-blood repertoire similarity was quantified with the Morisita-Horn index. The raw public data were reprocessed by TCRdb itself: fastp quality trimming at Q25, MiXCR clonotype calling, in-frame beta chains only. Rows with one shared CDR3 protein collapse into an entry with the most common genes and DNA. For this entry, the V and J calls and clone size follow TCRdb and not the study's own pipeline. Within this sample are about 840,000 distinct CDR3 sequences, with around 38% of them counted one time only. Approximately 10% of the sample lies in the top ten.

The germline V end is reduced by 6 bases and the J end by 2 bases; junction bases left unmatched: 6. From the germline V gene, CDR1 is SQVTM and CDR2 is ANQGSEA. There are 13 amino acids in the CDR3, from cysteine to phenylalanine inclusive. Just the 39-base CDR3 DNA is kept, in frame starting at base 1. This sequence was found in a man between 18 and 29 years old with Graves' hyperthyroidism. Sequenced sample: blood. This chain joins TRBV29-1 to TRBJ1-2; 7 middle bases align to TRBD1. The CDR3 protein is CSVATGANYGYTF. The DNA is TGCAGCGTCGCTACAGGGGCCAACTATGGCTACACCTTC.